A selection of T cell receptor beta chains follows, all from one sample in a study of cytotoxic CD8 clonotypes in ibrutinib-treated CLL. Clones were read by immunoSEQ multiplex PCR, and TCRdb kept only the in-frame ones, dropping some. The table has about 310,000 clones, around four fifths seen once. Specimen: PBMCs, collected before ibrutinib treatment. The source is a human donor with chronic lymphocytic leukemia. Each CDR3 is given with its conserved first and last residue. Fields, in order: V gene, D gene, J gene, clone size, CDR3 protein, CDR3 DNA. D genes are given only for firm matches. Size tells how often a clone was seen (once, few, many) or the class of an expanded clone, and some rows leave it out.

TRBV2	-	TRBJ2-7	-	CANERGYGRAFEQYF	TGTGCCAACGAGAGGGGGTACGGGAGAGCATTCGAGCAGTACTTC
TRBV27	TRBD2	TRBJ2-7	-	CASSPTAGVTYEQYF	TGTGCCAGCAGTCCCACAGCGGGAGTGACCTACGAGCAGTACTTC
TRBV6-5	-	TRBJ2-7	-	CASSLRLSGEQYF	TGTGCCAGCAGTCTTCGACTTAGCGGAGAGCAGTACTTC
TRBV7-3	TRBD2	TRBJ2-5	-	CASSLGGTREQETQYF	TGTGCCAGCAGCTTGGGCGGGACTAGAGAGCAAGAGACCCAGTACTTC
TRBV27	TRBD2	TRBJ2-7	once	CASSRLAGNEQYF	TGTGCCAGCAGTCGTCTAGCGGGAAACGAGCAGTACTTC
TRBV9	TRBD2	TRBJ2-1	-	CASSPSGRAHNEQFF	TGTGCCAGCAGTCCCAGCGGGAGGGCCCACAATGAGCAGTTCTTC
TRBV6-1	-	TRBJ2-7	-	CASSALGGTYEQYF	TGTGCCAGCAGTGCCCTTGGCGGAACCTACGAGCAGTACTTC
TRBV21-1	-	TRBJ1-4	-	CASRELQGVLAEKLFF	TGTGCCAGCAGGGAGCTACAGGGTGTGTTGGCTGAAAAACTGTTTTTT
TRBV10-3	TRBD1	TRBJ1-5	-	CAISESITKGQSNQPQHF	TGTGCCATCAGTGAGTCGATAACTAAGGGACAGAGCAATCAGCCCCAGCATTTT
TRBV4-2	TRBD2	TRBJ2-1	-	CASSQDVVAGTNNEQFF	TGTGCCAGCAGCCAAGATGTAGTAGCGGGTACAAACAATGAGCAGTTCTTC
TRBV15	TRBD1	TRBJ2-7	-	CATSGMTGAYEQYF	TGTGCCACCAGCGGAATGACAGGGGCCTACGAGCAGTACTTC
TRBV2	TRBD1	TRBJ2-2	-	CASRGDRFGGELFF	TGTGCCAGCAGGGGGGACAGGTTCGGTGGGGAGCTGTTTTTT
TRBV14	-	TRBJ1-1	-	CASSQRRGVKNTEAFF	TGTGCCAGCAGCCAGCGGAGGGGAGTTAAGAACACTGAAGCTTTCTTT
TRBV19	-	TRBJ2-7	-	CASSIDPDTDEQYF	TGTGCCAGTAGTATAGACCCAGACACCGACGAGCAGTACTTC
TRBV29-1	-	TRBJ2-5	-	CSVHREETQYF	TGCAGCGTTCACAGGGAGGAGACCCAGTACTTC
TRBV18	TRBD1	TRBJ1-3	-	CASFPGTGTGNTIYF	TGTGCCAGCTTCCCCGGGACAGGGACTGGAAACACCATATATTTT
TRBV30	-	TRBJ2-2	-	CAWTKADSLIRSRRFTGELFF	TGTGCCTGGACCAAAGCGGATAGTTTGATAAGGTCGAGGCGCTTCACCGGGGAGCTGTTTTTT
TRBV5-5	TRBD1	TRBJ2-7	-	CASSSRFLQPGQGYEQYF	TGTGCCAGCAGCTCCCGGTTCCTCCAACCGGGACAGGGTTACGAGCAGTACTTC
TRBV27	TRBD1	TRBJ1-2	-	CASSLGGQGGYTF	TGTGCCAGCAGTCTAGGGGGACAGGGGGGCTACACCTTC
TRBV7-9	-	TRBJ1-1	-	CASSHIKPDTEAFF	TGTGCCAGCAGCCATATCAAACCGGACACTGAAGCTTTCTTT
TRBV9	-	TRBJ2-1	-	CASSDNRQGEQFF	TGTGCCAGCAGCGATAACCGGCAAGGTGAGCAGTTCTTC
TRBV25-1	-	TRBJ1-1	once	CASSDDRGNTEAFF	TGTGCCAGCAGTGATGATAGAGGGAACACTGAAGCTTTCTTT
TRBV7-6	TRBD1	TRBJ2-7	once	CASSAYRGASYEQYF	TGTGCCAGCAGCGCTTACAGGGGGGCATCCTACGAGCAGTACTTC
TRBV27	TRBD2	TRBJ2-2	-	CATKGLAAYTGELFF	TGTGCCACCAAGGGACTAGCGGCTTACACCGGGGAGCTGTTTTTT
TRBV10-3	-	TRBJ2-1	-	CAISVTGEQFF	TGTGCCATCAGTGTGACGGGAGAGCAGTTCTTC
TRBV28	TRBD1	TRBJ1-2	-	CASRGRQGGGYGYTF	TGTGCCAGCAGAGGAAGACAGGGGGGCGGCTATGGCTACACCTTC
TRBV25-1	-	TRBJ1-2	-	CASSETQVPYGYTF	TGTGCCAGCAGTGAGACACAAGTGCCCTATGGCTACACCTTC
TRBV25-1	-	TRBJ2-1	-	CASSGGPKVNNEQFF	TGTGCCAGCAGTGGGGGACCGAAAGTTAACAATGAGCAGTTCTTC
TRBV2	TRBD1	TRBJ1-5	-	CASSGDRLGNQPQHF	TGTGCCAGCAGCGGGGACAGGTTAGGCAATCAGCCCCAGCATTTT
TRBV7-9	TRBD2	TRBJ2-5	once	CASSSSGRVETQYF	TGTGCCAGCAGCTCTAGCGGGAGGGTAGAGACCCAGTACTTC
TRBV4-3	-	TRBJ1-3	-	CASSQGESSGNTIYF	TGCGCCAGCAGCCAAGGGGAGAGTTCTGGAAACACCATATATTTT
TRBV4-1	TRBD2	TRBJ2-7	-	CASSQAPSGSSYEQYF	TGCGCCAGCAGCCAAGCCCCTAGCGGGAGCTCCTACGAGCAGTACTTC
TRBV7-9	-	TRBJ1-4	-	CASSLIGAEKLFF	TGTGCCAGCAGCTTAATTGGGGCTGAAAAACTGTTTTTT
TRBV29-1	-	TRBJ1-5	-	CSVRTGGSNQPQHF	TGCAGCGTTAGGACGGGGGGGAGCAATCAGCCCCAGCATTTT
TRBV7-9	TRBD1	TRBJ2-5	-	CASSLEQGWGETQYF	TGTGCCAGCAGCTTAGAACAGGGGTGGGGAGAGACCCAGTACTTC
TRBV11-3	-	TRBJ2-2	once	CASSFGRNTGELFF	TGTGCCAGCAGCTTTGGTAGAAACACCGGGGAGCTGTTTTTT